What follows are 30 T cell receptor beta chains derived from one specimen sequenced in a study of blood T cell repertoires in COVID-19. Profiling relied on immunoSEQ multiplex PCR, and the TCRdb table lists in-frame clones only, not all of them. The table lists some 25,000 clones, 89% of them singletons. Sequenced material: peripheral blood. These receptors all stem from a man between 65 and 80 years old with acute or convalescent COVID-19.

The V and J genes are TRBV5-1 and TRBJ1-6; 7 bases match TRBD1. The CDR3 has 15 residues. From germline, CDR1 is SGHRS and CDR2 YFSETQ. V lost 0 bases to trimming and J lost 9 bases; unmatched junction nucleotides: 6. The DNA for the CDR3 is TGCGCCAGCAGCTTGGCTGGAGACAGGGCTTCACCCCTCCACTTT. It specifies CASSLAGDRASPLHF.

The V gene is TRBV5-1, the J gene TRBJ2-7; 7 bases are shared with TRBD1. Germline loops: CDR1 SGHRS, CDR2 YFSETQ. CDR3 length equals 14 residues. Germline trimming cut 4 bases from V and 5 bases from J; bases unmatched to any gene: 9. This CDR3 reads CASSPATGINEQYF. The CDR3 DNA follows: TGCGCCAGCAGCCCGGCGACAGGGATCAACGAGCAGTACTTC.

V usage is TRBV7-9 and J usage is TRBJ2-3; 9 nucleotides line up with TRBD2. Per the germline V gene, CDR1 is SEHNR and CDR2 is FQNEAQ (reference sequence). With 5 bases clipped from V and 3 bases from J, the junction kept 6 bases outside the gene matches. The CDR3 spans 15 residues. The CDR3 nucleotides read TGTGCCAGCAGCCCCCGTGGACTAGCGACAGATACGCAGTATTTT. It yields the protein CASSPRGLATDTQYF.

This clone was picked up a small number of times. The rearrangement joins TRBV9 to TRBJ2-1; 11 nucleotides agree with TRBD2. The ends lost 4 bases at V and 4 bases at J; junction bases unmatched: 7. Germline CDR1 is SGDLS and CDR2 is YYNGEE. The CDR3 has 16 amino acids. CDR3 DNA: TGTGCCAGCAGCCCCCCCGGGACTAGCGGTTACAATGAGCAGTTCTTC. Encoded protein: CASSPPGTSGYNEQFF.

The chain couples TRBV24-1 to TRBJ2-2; D not certain. The CDR3 runs 13 residues. Between the trimmed V and J ends, which lost 10 bases and 0 bases, there was a span of 8 bases. Looked up from germline, CDR1 is KGHDR and CDR2 is SFDVKD. The CDR3 sequence: CATAVSNTGELFF. The DNA for the CDR3 is TGTGCCACAGCTGTCTCGAACACCGGGGAGCTGTTTTTT.

This clone came up once. The chain combines TRBV25-1 with TRBJ2-5; 12 bases align to TRBD2. Per germline, CDR1 MGHDK and CDR2 SYGVNS. The CDR3 is made up of 15 amino acids. Trimming at V came to 8 bases and at J to 7 bases, leaving 11 bases not matched to a gene. CDR3: CASYGLAGPLGTQYF. Here the CDR3 DNA reads TGTGCCAGCTACGGACTAGCGGGGCCTTTGGGGACCCAGTACTTC.

The rearrangement links TRBV6-6 to TRBJ1-2, with a tentative D call TRBD1 (5 bases). Germline V gives CDR1 MNHNY, CDR2 SVGAGI (reference sequence). CDR3 length: 14 amino acids. With 4 bases removed from V and 4 bases from J, the gap between germline ends came to 13 bases. Here the CDR3 reads CASSSLDTVYGYTF. Here the CDR3 DNA reads TGTGCCAGCAGTTCTCTGGACACGGTCTATGGCTACACCTTC.

This sequence joins TRBV6-5 and TRBJ2-7, with 10 bases fitting TRBD2. Germline V lookup: CDR1 MNHEY, CDR2 SVGAGI. V was pared by 0 bases and J by 3 bases, with 5 bases of the junction left unmatched. The CDR3 is made up of 16 amino acids. The CDR3, as DNA: TGTGCCAGCAGTTACTCTTATAGCGGGAGGAACTACGAGCAGTACTTC. Its translation: CASSYSYSGRNYEQYF.

This CDR3 is CASSAPVSYNEQFF. The CDR3 DNA sequence: TGTGCCAGCTCTGCCCCGGTGTCCTACAATGAGCAGTTCTTC. J is TRBJ2-1 and V is TRBV18; D unresolved. This CDR3 region has 14 residues. CDR1 is KGHSH and CDR2 is LQKENI in the germline V gene. V was clipped by 6 bases and J by 1 base, with 10 bases between them.

In this sample, this clone turned up once. The chain couples TRBV6-5 to TRBJ1-5; D is possibly TRBD1 (6 bases). Trimming removed 10 bases from V and 7 bases from J, with 20 bases in between. This CDR3 spans 14 amino acids. Germline values: CDR1 MNHEY, CDR2 SVGAGI. CDR3 sequence reads: CATSHRQGIQPQHF. The CDR3 DNA reads as TGTGCCACCTCCCATAGGCAGGGGATACAGCCCCAGCATTTT.

V usage is TRBV5-5 and J usage is TRBJ1-2; unclear D gene. Trimming took 0 bases from V and 8 from J, leaving 8 bases between them. The CDR3 totals 12 residues. The germline gives CDR1 SGHKS, CDR2 YYEKEE (reference sequence). The CDR3 spells CASSLAEVGYTF. In DNA, the CDR3 is TGTGCCAGCAGCTTGGCGGAGGTCGGCTACACCTTC.

The chain links TRBV29-1 to TRBJ2-1; 7 bases agree with TRBD1. The V gene's germline CDR1 is SQVTM and CDR2 ANQGSEA. The CDR3 runs to 14 residues. V lost 6 bases and J lost 4; bases outside the gene matches: 9. The CDR3 is CSVSRDSSYNEQFF. In DNA, the CDR3 is TGCAGCGTGAGCCGGGACAGCAGTTACAATGAGCAGTTCTTC.

The V gene is TRBV2, the J gene TRBJ1-3; 11 bases are a match to TRBD1. The length of the CDR3 is 16 residues. The ends lost 4 bases at V and 3 bases at J; junction bases unmatched: 5. Germline CDR1 SNHLY, CDR2 FYNNEI. In nucleotides, the CDR3 is TGTGCCAGCAGTGTGCGGACAGGGGGCTTTGGAAACACCATATATTTT. Its translation is CASSVRTGGFGNTIYF.

The chain employs TRBV5-1 and TRBJ1-2, with 11 bases lining up with TRBD1. V shed 3 bases and J 7 bases; nucleotides not matched to a gene: 5. This CDR3 is 14 amino acids long. Germline V CDR1 and CDR2: SGHRS, YFSETQ. CDR3 sequence (DNA): TGCGCCAGCAGCTCCGGACAGGGGGCAGTTGGCTACACCTTC. Its protein product is CASSSGQGAVGYTF. Supplemented by reference TRBV5-1 and TRBJ1-2, the full variable domain reads KAGVTQTPRYLIKTRGQQVTLSCSPISGHRSVSWYQQTPGQGLQFLFEYFSETQRNKGNFPGRFSGRQFSNSRSEMNVSTLELGDSALYLCASSSGQGAVGYTFGSGTRLTVV.

This clone was detected once. The chain combines TRBV6-5 with TRBJ2-2; D may be TRBD2 (5 bases). Germline V CDR1 and CDR2: MNHEY, SVGAGI. Trimming removed 6 bases from V and 0 bases from J, with 11 bases in between. This CDR3 is 15 amino acids long. The CDR3: CASRMTGSNTGELFF. As DNA, the CDR3 is TGTGCCAGCAGAATGACGGGATCGAACACCGGGGAGCTGTTTTTT.

The chain combines TRBV7-2 with TRBJ2-7; TRBD2 matches at 11 bases. Per germline, CDR1 SGHTA and CDR2 FQGNSA. The ends lost 3 bases at V and 9 bases at J; junction bases unmatched: 10. The CDR3 sequence is 15 residues long. The CDR3 reads CASSFSGSGGARQYF. In nucleotides, the CDR3 is TGTGCCAGCAGCTTTTCGGGTAGCGGGGGGGCACGGCAGTACTTC.

The J gene is TRBJ2-3, the V gene TRBV24-1, with 8 positions matching TRBD1. Looked up from germline, CDR1 is KGHDR and CDR2 is SFDVKD. V lost 3 bases and J lost 4; bases outside the gene matches: 5. CDR3 length: 15 residues. The CDR3, as DNA: TGTGCCACCAGTGATCCAGGACAGGGAGCAGATACGCAGTATTTT. Amino acid sequence: CATSDPGQGADTQYF.

This rearrangement joins TRBV7-3 to TRBJ1-1; perhaps TRBD1 as D (5 bases). Germline loops: CDR1 SGHTA, CDR2 FQGTGA. The CDR3 sequence is 14 residues long. Trimming removed 1 base at V and 6 bases at J, with 12 bases between. CDR3 in DNA: TGTGCCAGCAGCTTAATTGGAGGGGATGCTGAAGCTTTCTTT. Its translation: CASSLIGGDAEAFF.

The chain combines TRBV2 with TRBJ2-1, with TRBD1 identical over 10 bases. V gave up 7 bases and J gave up 6 bases; unmatched junction bases: 6. The CDR3 spans 14 residues. The germline gives CDR1 SNHLY, CDR2 FYNNEI. CDR3 protein: CASKRDRGPNEQFF. CDR3 DNA sequence: TGTGCCAGCAAGCGGGACAGGGGACCCAATGAGCAGTTCTTC.

The V call is TRBV19, the J call TRBJ2-2; TRBD2 matches at 8 bases. Germline CDR1 is LNHDA and CDR2 is SQIVND (reference sequence). This CDR3 has 15 amino acids. J lost 6 bases, V lost 6 bases, and 9 bases had no gene match. CDR3 sequence reads: CASSGTRGESGELFF. The CDR3 DNA reads as TGTGCCAGTAGCGGGACTAGGGGGGAGTCCGGGGAGCTGTTTTTT.

CDR3 in DNA: TGTGCCAGCAGCTTATGGTCCGGGACAGGGGGCTATGGCTACACCTTC. It codes for CASSLWSGTGGYGYTF. The genes are TRBV13 and TRBJ1-2; 11 bases match TRBD1. V was pared by 2 bases and J by 4 bases, with 6 bases of the junction left unmatched. The germline V gene encodes CDR1 PRHDT and CDR2 FYEKMQ (reference sequence). The CDR3 is made up of 16 amino acids.

The rearrangement uses TRBV10-3 and TRBJ2-2; tentatively, D is TRBD2 (5 bases). Germline CDR1 is ENHRY and CDR2 is SYGVKD. The length of the CDR3 is 12 residues. Trimming shortened V by 6 bases and J by 8 bases, and 10 bases separated the two germline ends. The CDR3 protein is CAIRPAGGELFF. CDR3 in DNA: TGTGCCATCAGGCCTGCGGGTGGGGAGCTGTTTTTT.

The rearrangement links TRBV19 to TRBJ1-5; weak D call: TRBD1 (6 bases). The CDR3 loop spans 13 amino acids. Trimming removed 4 bases from V and 6 bases from J, with 10 bases in between. Germline V gene sequence: CDR1 LNHDA, CDR2 SQIVND (reference sequence). CDR3: CASSTQGTQPQHF. CDR3 in DNA: TGTGCCAGTAGTACCCAGGGGACTCAGCCCCAGCATTTT.

The rearrangement links TRBV29-1 to TRBJ1-1; possibly TRBD1 for D (6 bases). V lost 4 bases to trimming and J lost 1 base, with 19 bases between them. CDR1 and CDR2 from the germline V gene are SQVTM and ANQGSEA. This CDR3 contains 16 residues. Here the CDR3 reads CSVARTAWEKNTEAFF. The DNA for the CDR3 is TGCAGCGTTGCTCGGACAGCTTGGGAGAAGAACACTGAAGCTTTCTTT.

This rearrangement joins TRBV15 to TRBJ2-5, with D possibly being TRBD2 (6 bases). CDR3 size: 14 residues. V was trimmed by 2 bases and J by 1 base, leaving 8 bases between them. CDR1 is LNHNV, CDR2 YYDKDF, per germline (reference sequence). Written as DNA, the CDR3 is TGTGCCACCAGCAGACTAGCGCCCCAAGAGACCCAGTACTTC. Its translation is CATSRLAPQETQYF. The full variable domain, with the rest looked up from reference TRBV15 and TRBJ2-5, is DAMVIQNPRYQVTQFGKPVTLSCSQTLNHNVMYWYQQKSSQAPKLLFHYYDKDFNNEADTPDNFQSRRPNTSFCFLDIRSPGLGDTAMYLCATSRLAPQETQYFGPGTRLLVL.

This clone showed up just a few times. The genes are TRBV27 and TRBJ2-1; 10 bases are shared with TRBD2. The CDR3 totals 18 residues. V was clipped by 8 bases and J by 0 bases; unmatched bases: 13. Germline assignment: CDR1 MNHEY and CDR2 SMNVEV (reference sequence). The CDR3: CASFPLMASGSSYNEQFF. DNA of the CDR3: TGTGCCAGCTTCCCGTTGATGGCTAGCGGGAGCTCCTACAATGAGCAGTTCTTC.

The genes are TRBV5-1 and TRBJ2-1; 9 positions agree with TRBD2. CDR3 size: 16 residues. Germline lookup yields CDR1 SGHRS and CDR2 YFSETQ. V trimming: 4 bases; J trimming: 8 bases; junction bases outside the gene matches: 13. The chain's CDR3 is CASSRGSLAGLDEQFF. CDR3 nucleotides: TGCGCCAGCAGCAGGGGGTCGCTAGCGGGGTTGGATGAGCAGTTCTTC. Full variable domain (missing parts from reference TRBV5-1 and TRBJ2-1): KAGVTQTPRYLIKTRGQQVTLSCSPISGHRSVSWYQQTPGQGLQFLFEYFSETQRNKGNFPGRFSGRQFSNSRSEMNVSTLELGDSALYLCASSRGSLAGLDEQFFGPGTRLTVL.

The rearrangement joins TRBV28 to TRBJ2-1; tentatively, D is TRBD1 (5 bases). CDR1 is MDHEN and CDR2 is SYDVKM in the germline V gene. V gave up 2 bases and J gave up 7 bases, with 24 bases separating them. This CDR3 is 18 amino acids long. The CDR3 DNA sequence: TGTGCCAGCAGTTTACTGGGGCGTGGGGCCCGCCGGTTGAATGAGCAGTTCTTC. Protein product: CASSLLGRGARRLNEQFF.

This chain connects TRBV3-1 (or the pseudogene TRBV3-2) to TRBJ1-1, with unresolved D. The CDR3 consists of 14 residues. In germline, CDR1 is LGHDT, CDR2 YNNKEL (reference sequence). Trimming took off 2 bases at V and 3 bases at J, with 10 bases between the two ends. CDR3 region: CASSQTGMDTEAFF. CDR3 DNA: TGTGCCAGCAGCCAAACGGGAATGGACACTGAAGCTTTCTTT.

This clone showed up just once. V gene TRBV4-2 combines with J gene TRBJ2-7; 9 bases map to TRBD2. Unmatched junction bases numbered 4, after V lost 0 bases and J lost 4 bases. The germline gives CDR1 LGHNA, CDR2 YNFKEQ. This CDR3 comprises 15 residues. The CDR3 DNA sequence: TGTGCCAGCAGCCAAGAGGCTAGCGGGAATTACGAGCAGTACTTC. As protein: CASSQEASGNYEQYF.